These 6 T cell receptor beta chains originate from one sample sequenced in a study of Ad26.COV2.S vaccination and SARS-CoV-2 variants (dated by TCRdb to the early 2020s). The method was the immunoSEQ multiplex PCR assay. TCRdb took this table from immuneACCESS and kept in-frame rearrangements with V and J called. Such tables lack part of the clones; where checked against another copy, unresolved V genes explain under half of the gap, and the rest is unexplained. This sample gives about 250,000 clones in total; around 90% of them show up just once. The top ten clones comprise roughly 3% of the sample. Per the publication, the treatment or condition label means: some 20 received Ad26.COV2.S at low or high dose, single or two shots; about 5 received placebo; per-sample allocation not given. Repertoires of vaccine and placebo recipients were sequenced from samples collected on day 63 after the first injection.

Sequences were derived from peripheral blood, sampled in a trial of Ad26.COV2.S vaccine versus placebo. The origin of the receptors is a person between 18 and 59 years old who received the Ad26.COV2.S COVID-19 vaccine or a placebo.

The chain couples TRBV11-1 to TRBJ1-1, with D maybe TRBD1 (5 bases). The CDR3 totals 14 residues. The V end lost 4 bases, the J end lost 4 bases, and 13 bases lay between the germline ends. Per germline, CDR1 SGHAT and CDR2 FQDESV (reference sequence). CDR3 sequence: CASSSGNRGTEAFF. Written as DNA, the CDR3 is TGTGCCAGCAGCTCAGGGAATCGGGGCACTGAAGCTTTCTTT.

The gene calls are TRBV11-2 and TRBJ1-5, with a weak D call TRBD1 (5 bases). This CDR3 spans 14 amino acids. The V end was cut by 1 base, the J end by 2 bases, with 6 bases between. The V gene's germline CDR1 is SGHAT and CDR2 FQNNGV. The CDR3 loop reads CASSLGRGNQPQHF. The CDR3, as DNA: TGTGCCAGCAGCTTAGGCAGGGGCAATCAGCCCCAGCATTTT.

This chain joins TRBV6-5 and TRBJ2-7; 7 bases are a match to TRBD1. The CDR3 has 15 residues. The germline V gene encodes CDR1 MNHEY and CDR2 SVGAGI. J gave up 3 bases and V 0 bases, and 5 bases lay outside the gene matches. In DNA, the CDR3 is TGTGCCAGCAGTTACTCGAGTAGGGGGCTCTACGAGCAGTACTTC. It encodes CASSYSSRGLYEQYF.

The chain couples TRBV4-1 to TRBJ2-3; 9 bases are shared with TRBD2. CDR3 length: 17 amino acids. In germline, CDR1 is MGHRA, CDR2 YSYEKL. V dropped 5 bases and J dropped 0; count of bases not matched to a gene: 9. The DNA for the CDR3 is TGCGCCAGCAGCTCTAGAGGGCTAGCGGGGAGCACAGATACGCAGTATTTT. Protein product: CASSSRGLAGSTDTQYF.

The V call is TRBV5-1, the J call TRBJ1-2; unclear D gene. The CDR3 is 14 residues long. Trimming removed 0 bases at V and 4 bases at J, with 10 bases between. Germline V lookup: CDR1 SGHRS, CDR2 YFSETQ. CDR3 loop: CASSLVGSAYGYTF. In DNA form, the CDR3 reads TGCGCCAGCAGCTTGGTCGGATCCGCCTATGGCTACACCTTC.

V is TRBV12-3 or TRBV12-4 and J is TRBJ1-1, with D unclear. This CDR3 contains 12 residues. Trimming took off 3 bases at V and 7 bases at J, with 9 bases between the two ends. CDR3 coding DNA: TGTGCCAGCAGTTTGGGAGGGTATGAAGCTTTCTTT. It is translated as CASSLGGYEAFF.